This T cell receptor (beta chain) came from a study of cytomegalovirus exposure and HLA in healthy donors. The primer mix had 60 Vbeta and 13 Jbeta primers. Assay used: immunoSEQ multiplex PCR; TCRdb lists only in-frame clones, some missing. The sample lists 110,000 or so clones; around 70% were seen once. Per germline, CDR1 MDHEN and CDR2 SYDVKM. This CDR3 is built from 16 residues. J was trimmed by 6 bases and V by 6 bases; bases with no gene match: 13. Material for sequencing was PBMCs. This sequence originates from a middle-aged woman in good health and CMV-seropositive. The genes are TRBV28 and TRBJ2-5, with 10 nucleotides matching TRBD1. The CDR3 is CASSSGRGQGWKTQYF. CDR3 nucleotide sequence: TGTGCCAGCAGCTCCGGGAGGGGACAGGGGTGGAAGACCCAGTACTTC. Full variable domain (rest looked up from reference TRBV28 and TRBJ2-5): DVKVTQSSRYLVKRTGEKVFLECVQDMDHENMFWYRQDPGLGLRLIYFSYDVKMKEKGDIPEGYSVSREKKERFSLILESASTNQTSMYLCASSSGRGQGWKTQYFGPGTRLLVL.